A single sample is the source of the 27 T cell receptor beta chains below, sequenced in a study of molecular identifiers for immune sequencing clone quantification. MiXCR was run by TCRdb on the PCR reads, yielding one entry per CDR3 protein. The sample lists 300,000 to 400,000 distinct CDR3 sequences; roughly 24% were seen once. The sample was naive CD8+ T cells from blood, with Jurkat cell RNA spiked in. The sample's subset: FACS-sorted CD8+CD4-CCR7+CD45RA+ naive T cells. These receptors came from a human donor in good health. Some libraries in this study had Jurkat cell RNA spiked in.

CDR3 sequence reads: CASSLTQGRVYNEQFF. For the CDR3, the DNA is TGTGCCAGCAGCTTAACTCAGGGCAGGGTATACAATGAGCAGTTCTTC. This rearrangement joins TRBV7-9 to TRBJ2-1; D perhaps matches TRBD1 (5 bases). The germline gives CDR1 SEHNR, CDR2 FQNEAQ (reference sequence). The CDR3 extends over 16 amino acids. Trimming stripped 2 bases from V and 4 bases from J, with 15 bases between.

At least ten counts were recorded for this clonotype. The rearrangement uses TRBV2 and TRBJ1-1; unclear D gene. In germline, CDR1 is SNHLY, CDR2 FYNNEI. V was cut by 6 bases and J by 4 bases, with 12 bases left in between. The length of the CDR3 is 13 residues. The CDR3 region is CASSPSLATEAFF. The CDR3 DNA reads TGTGCCAGCAGCCCTTCCCTGGCCACTGAAGCTTTCTTT.

The sample holds a few counts of this clonotype. The conserved closing phenylalanine or tryptophan is absent in this CDR3, likely reflecting a read error. This chain connects TRBV5-8 to TRBJ1-1; no definite D call. Germline CDR1 reads SGHTS; CDR2 reads YDEGEE. Trimming shortened V by 4 bases and J by 1 base, and 2 bases separated the two germline ends. The CDR3 sequence is 11 residues long. The CDR3 spells CASSQNTEAFI. The CDR3 region has the DNA TGTGCCAGCAGCCAGAACACTGAAGCTTTCATT.

This clonotype showed up many times. J is TRBJ2-3 and V is TRBV13, with a possible D match to TRBD1 (5 bases). CDR1 and CDR2 from the germline V gene are PRHDT and FYEKMQ (reference sequence). CDR3 length: 13 residues. V was trimmed by 5 bases and J by 1 base, leaving 7 bases between them. The CDR3 bases are TGTGCCAGCAGCCTGACAGGCACAGATACGCAGTATTTT. Its protein is CASSLTGTDTQYF.

This clonotype has a count of ten or more. The rearrangement links TRBV4-1 to TRBJ2-7; unclear D gene. The CDR3 is 14 residues long. Germline V gene sequence: CDR1 MGHRA, CDR2 YSYEKL. Trimming took off 0 bases at V and 5 bases at J, with 11 bases between the two ends. The CDR3 loop reads CASSQDGSEDEQYF. DNA for the CDR3: TGCGCCAGCAGCCAAGACGGGTCCGAAGACGAGCAGTACTTC.

This clonotype has ten or more counts. This chain connects TRBV30 to TRBJ2-3; 8 bases map to TRBD2. Trimming cost V 5 bases and J 2 bases; bases outside gene matches: 6. The CDR3 extends over 14 amino acids. Germline CDR1 is GTSNPN and CDR2 is SVGIG (reference sequence). The CDR3 region has the DNA TGTGCCTGGGGTAGCGGGGCGACCACAGATACGCAGTATTTT. Translated: CAWGSGATTDTQYF.

J is TRBJ2-3 and V is TRBV30; 9 positions match TRBD2. V was clipped by 0 bases and J by 4 bases; unmatched bases: 8. Germline CDR1 is GTSNPN and CDR2 is SVGIG (reference sequence). The CDR3 sequence is 16 residues long. The CDR3 nucleotides are TGTGCCTGGAGTGTGGGTAGCGGGAGCGAGGCAGATACGCAGTATTTT. This sequence encodes CAWSVGSGSEADTQYF. Full variable domain (remainder filled in from reference TRBV30 and TRBJ2-3): SQTIHQWPATLVQPVGSPLSLECTVEGTSNPNLYWYRQAAGRGLQLLFYSVGIGQISSEVPQNLSASRPQDRQFILSSKKLLLSDSGFYLCAWSVGSGSEADTQYFGPGTRLTVL.

This clonotype was seen once. The chain uses TRBV10-3 and TRBJ2-5; 7 bases line up with TRBD1. CDR1 ENHRY and CDR2 SYGVKD come from the germline V gene. There are 14 residues in the CDR3. With V trimmed by 10 bases and J by 3 bases, 11 bases remained unmatched. The CDR3 loop reads CATDSGTAEETQYF. DNA of the CDR3: TGTGCCACCGACTCTGGGACAGCCGAAGAGACCCAGTACTTC.

This clonotype appeared many times. The chain carries TRBV29-1 and TRBJ2-7; 10 bases map to TRBD1. The CDR3 runs 15 residues. Germline CDR1 and CDR2: SQVTM and ANQGSEA. V lost 5 bases and J lost 3; bases outside the gene matches: 10. The CDR3 reads CSVTTARTGGYEQYF. The CDR3 bases are TGCAGCGTTACAACTGCGAGGACAGGGGGCTACGAGCAGTACTTC.

The rearrangement uses TRBV19 and TRBJ2-2; 7 bases are a match to TRBD2. The length of the CDR3 is 18 residues. Germline values: CDR1 LNHDA, CDR2 SQIVND (reference sequence). V was clipped by 4 bases and J by 1 base; unmatched bases: 12. CDR3 sequence: CASSTTDLAELNTGELFF. The DNA for the CDR3 is TGTGCCAGTAGTACCACAGATCTAGCGGAGTTGAACACCGGGGAGCTGTTTTTT.

This clonotype was observed at least ten times. The rearrangement joins TRBV19 to TRBJ2-7; TRBD2 agrees at 9 bases. CDR3 size: 13 residues. Per the germline V gene, CDR1 is LNHDA and CDR2 is SQIVND (reference sequence). J was trimmed by 3 bases and V by 4 bases; bases with no gene match: 1. CDR3 nucleotides: TGTGCCAGTAGTAGCGGGAGGGGCTACGAGCAGTACTTC. This sequence encodes CASSSGRGYEQYF. The whole variable domain, remainder taken from reference TRBV19 and TRBJ2-7, is DGGITQSPKYLFRKEGQNVTLSCEQNLNHDAMYWYRQDPGQGLRLIYYSQIVNDFQKGDIAEGYSVSREKKESFPLTVTSAQKNPTAFYLCASSSGRGYEQYFGPGTRLTVT.

CDR3 in DNA: TGTGCCAGCATCGAATTTGGGGCTGGCGAGTACACTGAAGCTTTCTTT. As protein: CASIEFGAGEYTEAFF. V gene TRBV2 combines with J gene TRBJ1-1; a possible D gene is TRBD1 (5 bases). Germline CDR1 SNHLY, CDR2 FYNNEI. Trimming cost V 7 bases and J 3 bases, with 21 bases left between them. The CDR3 totals 16 residues.

Comments on this clonotype: A much bigger clone sits one base away, suggesting this may be a read error. The chain couples TRBV30 to TRBJ1-1, with D uncertain. The CDR3 loop spans 10 amino acids. CDR1 and CDR2 (germline): GTSNPN, SVGIG (reference sequence). CDR3 coding DNA: TGTGCCGGCATTATCACTGCAGCTTTCTTT. Encoded protein: CAGIITAAFF.

There are many counts of this clonotype. V gene TRBV7-9 combines with J gene TRBJ2-2; D is uncertain. The CDR3 is 13 amino acids. The V end lost 8 bases, the J end lost 6 bases, and 13 bases lay between the germline ends. Germline CDR1 SEHNR, CDR2 FQNEAQ (reference sequence). The DNA of the CDR3 is TGTGCCAGCCCTGGATCTGGGCCCGGGGAGCTGTTTTTT. Its translation is CASPGSGPGELFF.

In regard to this clonotype: The germline gene is not matched at one end of the junction; a read error may be the cause. The chain employs TRBV14 and TRBJ2-5, with TRBD1 identical over 11 bases. Germline V gene data show CDR1 as SGHDN and CDR2 as FVKESK. CDR3 length equals 16 residues. For the CDR3, the DNA is TGTGCCAGCAGCCAATTCTGGACAGGGGGCCAAGAGATCCAGTACTTC. It encodes CASSQFWTGGQEIQYF.

This clonotype occurred once. A single base separates this from a much larger clone, so it may be a read error. The rearrangement uses TRBV7-9 and TRBJ1-1; D uncertain. Germline V CDR1 and CDR2: SEHNR, FQNEAQ (reference sequence). CDR3 length: 14 amino acids. The CDR3 bases are TGTGCCGGCAGCTCCGCACGGGGGAACACTGAAGCTTTCTTT. It translates to CAGSSARGNTEAFF.

This clonotype was seen repeatedly, ten times or more. This chain joins TRBV5-1 and TRBJ2-3; 9 nucleotides match TRBD2. CDR1 is SGHRS and CDR2 is YFSETQ in the germline V gene. V lost 5 bases and J lost 2; bases outside the gene matches: 12. The CDR3 contains 17 residues. Here the CDR3 DNA reads TGCGCCAGCAGGCGAAGCGGGGGGCCCGACGACACAGATACGCAGTATTTT. It specifies CASRRSGGPDDTDTQYF.

This clonotype showed up many times. CDR3 in amino acids: CASCENTEAFF. For the CDR3, the DNA is TGTGCCAGCTGTGAGAACACTGAAGCTTTCTTT. The V call is TRBV12-3 or TRBV12-4, the J call TRBJ1-1; D uncertain. V was shortened by 8 bases and J by 1 base, with 5 bases between the two germline ends. The CDR3 length is 11 residues.

V is TRBV6-2 or TRBV6-3 and J is TRBJ2-2; TRBD1 or TRBD2 may be the D gene (5 bases each). With 3 bases removed from V and 4 bases from J, the gap between germline ends came to 12 bases. Germline V lookup: CDR1 MNHEY, CDR2 SVGEGT. The CDR3 totals 15 residues. CDR3: CASSYLGPTTGELFF. CDR3 bases: TGTGCCAGCAGTTATTTGGGACCTACCACCGGGGAGCTGTTTTTT.

The chain combines TRBV5-6 with TRBJ2-7; the match to TRBD1 covers 10 bases. V gave up 4 bases and J gave up 7 bases; unmatched junction bases: 8. CDR1 and CDR2 (germline): SGHDT, YYEEEE. The CDR3 has 14 amino acids. Written as DNA, the CDR3 is TGTGCCAGCAGCCCCGGGACAGGGGCCTTTGAGCAGTACTTC. It is translated as CASSPGTGAFEQYF.

The sample holds a few counts of this clonotype. The junction and the germline gene differ at one end; a read error may be behind it. The chain employs TRBV28 and TRBJ1-3, with TRBD1 matching over 9 bases. Germline CDR1 is MDHEN and CDR2 is SYDVKM. This CDR3 contains 15 residues. This CDR3 is CASSSSRTGANTTYF. CDR3 in DNA: TGTGCCAGCAGTTCATCTCGGACAGGGGCAAACACCACATATTTT.

This clonotype was picked up a small number of times. One end of the junction varies from germline; a read error may be responsible. The genes are TRBV6-5 and TRBJ1-1, with D perhaps matching TRBD1 (5 bases). The germline CDR1 and CDR2 sequences are MNHEY and SVGAGI. The CDR3 has 12 amino acids. The CDR3 DNA reads as TGTGCCAGCAGTTATCAGGGCACTGAAGCTTCCTTT. As protein: CASSYQGTEASF.

This clonotype occurred many times. This rearrangement joins TRBV2 to TRBJ1-2; D is unclear. The CDR3 has 12 residues. Deletions cut 5 bases from V and 4 bases from J, with 8 bases between. The germline gives CDR1 SNHLY, CDR2 FYNNEI. CDR3 coding DNA: TGTGCCAGCAGTTGGGAACCCTATGGCTACACCTTC. Protein product: CASSWEPYGYTF.

To note about this clonotype: A much more abundant neighbour one base away suggests this may be a read error. The V and J genes are TRBV28 and TRBJ2-4; no clear D gene. Trimming took 5 bases from V and 5 from J, leaving 22 bases between them. Germline CDR1 and CDR2: MDHEN and SYDVKM. The CDR3 spans 17 residues. The CDR3, as DNA: TGTGCCAGCAGTCCAGAACAGTCCCCGTCGGCCCAAAACATTCAGTACTTC. Translation: CASSPEQSPSAQNIQYF.

This clonotype was found many times. The V call is TRBV30, the J call TRBJ2-7; D possibly corresponds to TRBD1 (5 bases). CDR3 length: 12 residues. V was pared by 1 base and J by 2 bases, with 6 bases between. Germline values: CDR1 GTSNPN, CDR2 SVGIG (reference sequence). CDR3 sequence: CAWSETAYEQYF. CDR3 coding DNA: TGTGCCTGGAGTGAGACAGCCTACGAGCAGTACTTC.

Details on this clonotype: A much larger clone lies one base from this, so it may be a read error. This rearrangement joins TRBV4-3 to TRBJ2-7, with a possible D match to TRBD1 (6 bases). This CDR3 is built from 13 residues. The V gene's germline CDR1 is LGHNA and CDR2 YSLEER. The CDR3 nucleotides read TGCGCCAGCAGCCTGGACAGAAACTACGAGCAGTGCTTC. Its protein product is CASSLDRNYEQCF.

At least ten counts were recorded for this clonotype. The chain carries TRBV12-3 or TRBV12-4 and TRBJ1-5, with 7 bases aligning to TRBD1. This CDR3 has 15 residues. With 5 bases clipped from V and 5 bases from J, the junction kept 9 bases outside the gene matches. DNA for the CDR3: TGTGCCAGCAGTCAATTCCGGGACAGTTATCAGCCCCAGCATTTT. It is translated as CASSQFRDSYQPQHF.